This passage covers 18 T cell receptor beta chains from one sample sequenced in a study of cytomegalovirus exposure and HLA in healthy donors. Use of 60 Vbeta and 13 Jbeta primers characterized the PCR. Libraries were prepared by immunoSEQ multiplex PCR; TCRdb keeps only in-frame clonotypes and omits some of them. The sample includes hundreds of thousands of clones, about 83% of them seen just once. The sequenced material came from PBMCs. Source of these receptors: a girl aged 5-17 years in good health and CMV-seronegative.

Only a few counts were recorded for this clone. The genes are TRBV7-9 and TRBJ1-2; 7 positions agree with TRBD1. The CDR3 runs 15 residues. V shed 3 bases and J 7 bases; nucleotides not matched to a gene: 11. In germline, CDR1 is SEHNR, CDR2 FQNEAQ (reference sequence). The CDR3 nucleotides read TGTGCCAGCAGCTTTGGTGACAGGGTGTTGGCTGGCTACACCTTC. It codes for CASSFGDRVLAGYTF.

There are a few counts of this clone. This chain connects TRBV7-9 to TRBJ1-1; no clear D gene. CDR1 and CDR2 (germline): SEHNR, FQNEAQ (reference sequence). The V gene lost 2 bases and the J gene lost 0 bases, with 7 bases spanning the gap. This CDR3 comprises 14 residues. The CDR3 DNA reads as TGTGCCAGCAGCTTAAGCGGTGTGAACACTGAAGCTTTCTTT. Translated, it gives CASSLSGVNTEAFF.

The chain uses TRBV30 and TRBJ1-4; D is ambiguous. The CDR3 runs 17 residues. CDR1 is GTSNPN and CDR2 is SVGIG in the germline V gene (reference sequence). V was pared by 1 base and J by 1 base, with 16 bases between. CDR3 region: CAWSGALILGTNEKLFF. Here the CDR3 DNA reads TGTGCCTGGAGTGGGGCCCTAATACTTGGAACTAATGAAAAACTGTTTTTT.

The chain carries TRBV6-6 and TRBJ1-6; 10 nucleotides match TRBD1. CDR3 size: 14 residues. Germline CDR1 and CDR2: MNHNY and SVGAGI (reference sequence). The V gene end was trimmed by 8 bases and the J gene end by 9 bases; junction bases not matched to a gene: 7. CDR3 protein: CASANGQGVSPLHF. CDR3 DNA: TGTGCCAGCGCAAACGGACAGGGGGTTTCACCCCTCCACTTT.

The rearrangement joins TRBV7-8 to TRBJ1-1; no definite D call. The CDR3 consists of 13 residues. Germline CDR1 reads SGHVS; CDR2 reads FQNEAQ. V dropped 3 bases and J dropped 1 base, with 6 bases sitting between them. The CDR3 DNA follows: TGTGCCAGCAGCTTCGTCCCGAACACTGAAGCTTTCTTT. Residues: CASSFVPNTEAFF.

This chain connects TRBV30 to TRBJ1-4, with 8 bases lining up with TRBD1. The CDR3 is 15 residues long. V gave up 0 bases and J gave up 4 bases; unmatched junction bases: 4. Germline V gives CDR1 GTSNPN, CDR2 SVGIG (reference sequence). This CDR3 reads CAWSVGQGGNEKLFF. The CDR3 DNA sequence: TGTGCCTGGAGTGTAGGACAGGGAGGTAATGAAAAACTGTTTTTT.

This clone was picked up one time. This rearrangement joins TRBV30 to TRBJ1-6; D uncertain. Trimming took 5 bases from V and 0 from J, leaving 11 bases between them. This CDR3 is built from 15 residues. Germline lookup yields CDR1 GTSNPN and CDR2 SVGIG (reference sequence). The DNA for the CDR3 is TGTGCCTGGGATTACCCGAGCTCCTATAATTCACCCCTCCACTTT. Its translation: CAWDYPSSYNSPLHF.

This rearrangement joins TRBV5-1 to TRBJ2-7, with 8 bases that match TRBD1. This CDR3 region has 14 residues. The V gene's germline CDR1 is SGHRS and CDR2 YFSETQ. The J segment lost 3 bases and the V segment lost 4 bases, leaving 6 bases of the junction unmatched. CDR3 loop: CASSGQGALYEQYF. CDR3 DNA sequence: TGCGCCAGCAGCGGTCAGGGGGCCCTCTACGAGCAGTACTTC.

The chain employs TRBV11-2 and TRBJ1-3; D unresolved. This CDR3 is built from 13 residues. In germline, CDR1 is SGHAT, CDR2 FQNNGV. V lost 3 bases to trimming and J lost 0 bases, with 3 bases between them. The DNA of the CDR3 is TGTGCCAGCAGCTTGAGCTCTGGAAACACCATATATTTT. Protein sequence: CASSLSSGNTIYF. Full variable domain (remainder filled in from reference TRBV11-2 and TRBJ1-3): EAGVAQSPRYKIIEKRQSVAFWCNPISGHATLYWYQQILGQGPKLLIQFQNNGVVDDSQLPKDRFSAERLKGVDSTLKIQPAKLEDSAVYLCASSLSSGNTIYFGEGSWLTVV.

The CDR3 sequence is CASSLFDGLSTDTQYF. The CDR3 DNA is TGTGCCAGCAGTTTATTTGACGGACTGAGCACAGATACGCAGTATTTT. V gene TRBV27 combines with J gene TRBJ2-3; D may be TRBD2 (5 bases). The germline CDR1 and CDR2 sequences are MNHEY and SMNVEV (reference sequence). V gave up 1 base and J gave up 0 bases, with 11 bases separating them. The CDR3 contains 16 residues.

The rearrangement joins TRBV6-1 to TRBJ2-7; no clear D gene. There are 13 residues in the CDR3. Trimming shortened V by 8 bases and J by 5 bases, and 16 bases separated the two germline ends. The germline V gene encodes CDR1 MNHNS and CDR2 SASEGT. The CDR3 coding sequence is TGTGCCAGCGGCCCTACTAACGCCGACGAGCAGTACTTC. It is translated as CASGPTNADEQYF.

J is TRBJ2-5 and V is TRBV5-4, with 7 bases matching TRBD1. The V gene end was trimmed by 1 base and the J gene end by 0 bases; junction bases not matched to a gene: 6. Per germline, CDR1 SGHNT and CDR2 YYREEE (reference sequence). The CDR3 is 16 amino acids. CDR3 amino acids: CASSLWKQGYQETQYF. The CDR3 DNA follows: TGTGCCAGCAGCTTGTGGAAACAGGGGTACCAAGAGACCCAGTACTTC.

In DNA form, the CDR3 reads TGTGCCTCCCGTGACAACTCTGGGGCCAACGTCCTGACTTTC. Translating it yields CASRDNSGANVLTF. This rearrangement joins TRBV30 to TRBJ2-6, with D uncertain. Germline V gives CDR1 GTSNPN, CDR2 SVGIG (reference sequence). V lost 7 bases, J lost 0 bases, and 10 bases lay in between. The CDR3 extends over 14 amino acids.

The chain employs TRBV5-6 and TRBJ1-1; 7 bases agree with TRBD1. The CDR3 loop spans 15 amino acids. V was pared by 1 base and J by 1 base, with 4 bases of the junction left unmatched. From germline, CDR1 is SGHDT and CDR2 YYEEEE. The CDR3 is CASSLRQGANTEAFF. The CDR3 region has the DNA TGTGCCAGCAGCTTGAGACAGGGAGCGAACACTGAAGCTTTCTTT.

This chain connects TRBV7-9 to TRBJ1-2; D is possibly TRBD1 (5 bases). V was clipped by 3 bases and J by 4 bases, with 18 bases between them. Germline V gives CDR1 SEHNR, CDR2 FQNEAQ (reference sequence). The CDR3 loop spans 16 amino acids. The CDR3 DNA reads as TGTGCCAGCAGCTTTGATATAGTGGCGGGGGGCTATGGCTACACCTTC. It translates to CASSFDIVAGGYGYTF.

This chain uses TRBV19 with TRBJ1-5; 9 bases fit TRBD1. With V trimmed by 7 bases and J by 7 bases, 20 bases remained unmatched. Per the germline V gene, CDR1 is LNHDA and CDR2 is SQIVND (reference sequence). The CDR3 loop spans 18 amino acids. DNA of the CDR3: TGTGCCAGTATAGGGTTGGGACGGAAGGGACAGGGAAACCAGCCCCAGCATTTT. Its translation is CASIGLGRKGQGNQPQHF.

V and J are TRBV5-6 and TRBJ2-1; 9 bases map to TRBD2. This CDR3 contains 15 residues. V gave up 4 bases and J gave up 1 base; unmatched junction bases: 3. Looked up from germline, CDR1 is SGHDT and CDR2 is YYEEEE. CDR3 sequence reads: CASSETSGSYNEQFF. For the CDR3, the DNA is TGTGCCAGCAGCGAAACTAGCGGGTCCTACAATGAGCAGTTCTTC. The complete variable domain, with remaining parts taken from reference TRBV5-6 and TRBJ2-1, reads DAGVTQSPTHLIKTRGQQVTLRCSPKSGHDTVSWYQQALGQGPQFIFQYYEEEERQRGNFPDRFSGHQFPNYSSELNVNALLLGDSALYLCASSETSGSYNEQFFGPGTRLTVL.

The genes are TRBV7-3 and TRBJ2-2; 9 positions match TRBD2. Germline CDR1 is SGHTA and CDR2 is FQGTGA. The CDR3 is made up of 18 amino acids. The V segment lost 5 bases and the J segment 6 bases; nucleotides outside the gene matches: 16. CDR3 in amino acids: CASSLGGGRAIRPGELFF. DNA for the CDR3: TGTGCCAGCAGCCTTGGCGGCGGGAGGGCCATACGCCCCGGGGAGCTGTTTTTT. Full variable domain (rest looked up from reference TRBV7-3 and TRBJ2-2): GAGVSQTPSNKVTEKGKYVELRCDPISGHTALYWYRQSLGQGPEFLIYFQGTGAADDSGLPNDRFFAVRPEGSVSTLKIQRTERGDSAVYLCASSLGGGRAIRPGELFFGEGSRLTVL.